One T cell receptor (beta chain) is described in this entry. Antigen: not known. This entry is derived from a study of shared clonotypes between healthy human individuals. Broader study findings: As a rule, naive subsets had a larger estimated richness than memory subsets.

The method was immunoSEQ multiplex PCR; TCRdb's version includes in-frame clones alone and lacks a portion of them. Of approximately 2.1 million clones listed, 90% to 95% are singletons. Between the trimmed V and J ends, which lost 3 bases and 1 base, there was a span of 13 bases. CDR3 length: 15 amino acids. Germline V CDR1 and CDR2: SGHRS, YFSETQ. The J gene is TRBJ1-1, the V gene TRBV5-1; perhaps TRBD1 as D (5 bases). This receptor was obtained from a man aged 18 to 30 in good health. Some clones in this sample may be carry-over from other donors' samples. Sequencing was performed on naive CD4+ T cells from PBMCs. The sample's subset: CD45RA+ positively selected. CDR3 nucleotide sequence: TGCGCCAGCAGCTCATTAACGACAGAGAACACTGAAGCTTTCTTT. Protein sequence: CASSSLTTENTEAFF.